A selection of T cell receptor beta chains follows, all from one sample in a study of T-cell memory formation after mild COVID-19. MiXCR was run by TCRdb on the 5' RACE reads, yielding one entry per CDR3 protein. The sample lists some 210,000 distinct CDR3 sequences, approximately 20% seen once, with 2.4% in the top ten. Source material: PBMCs or a T cell subset sorted from them (not recorded which). The receptor source for this set is an adult woman who had mild COVID-19 (a few samples of this study predate the infection). Cell type and time point are not known. The CDR3 runs from the conserved cysteine through the conserved F or W. A D gene is named only where the DNA matches it firmly. A row's size may be missing; if present it is once, few, many or a size class.

abundance	d_gene	v_gene	j_gene	CDR3aa	CDR3nt
few	.	TRBV5-6	TRBJ1-5	CASSLKGGNQPQHF	TGTGCCAGCAGCTTGAAGGGGGGCAATCAGCCCCAGCATTTT
few	.	TRBV12-3/TRBV12-4	TRBJ1-5	CASRAGVQDYSNQPQHF	TGTGCCAGCAGAGCCGGAGTCCAGGATTATAGCAATCAGCCCCAGCATTTT
once	TRBD1	TRBV7-2	TRBJ2-7	CASSLAPQGANEQYF	TGTGCCAGCAGCTTAGCCCCCCAGGGGGCCAACGAGCAGTACTTC
medium-sized	TRBD2	TRBV20-1	TRBJ2-3	CSASDGLAGGYTQYF	TGCAGTGCTAGTGACGGACTAGCGGGGGGGTATACGCAGTATTTT
.	.	TRBV29-1	TRBJ2-5	CSVRPVETQYF	TGCAGCGTTCGTCCCGTGGAGACCCAGTACTTC
few	.	TRBV20-1	TRBJ2-1	CSARGRYNEQFF	TGCAGTGCTAGAGGCAGGTACAATGAGCAGTTCTTC
.	TRBD2	TRBV24-1	TRBJ2-7	CATQDRLAGSYEQYF	TGTGCCACCCAAGACCGACTAGCGGGCTCCTACGAGCAGTACTTC
few	.	TRBV19	TRBJ1-1	CASQGNTEAFF	TGTGCCAGCCAAGGGAACACTGAAGCTTTCTTT
.	.	TRBV5-6	TRBJ1-4	CASSERQANEKLFF	TGTGCCAGCAGCGAAAGACAGGCGAATGAAAAACTGTTTTTT
once	.	TRBV6-2/TRBV6-3	TRBJ2-5	CASSSAEPGETQYF	TGTGCCAGCAGTTCGGCGGAGCCCGGTGAGACCCAGTACTTC
few	.	TRBV24-1	TRBJ1-2	CATSDGGNYGYTF	TGTGCCACCAGTGATGGGGGGAACTATGGCTACACCTTC
.	.	TRBV29-1	TRBJ2-1	CSVGGFSSYNEQFF	TGCAGCGTTGGGGGCTTTAGCTCCTACAATGAGCAGTTCTTC
few	TRBD1	TRBV4-2	TRBJ2-1	CASSQDETGAYNEQFF	TGTGCCAGCAGCCAAGATGAGACAGGGGCCTACAATGAGCAGTTCTTC
many	TRBD1	TRBV19	TRBJ1-2	CASSLGQGVGYTF	TGTGCCAGTAGTCTCGGACAGGGAGTTGGCTACACCTTC
.	TRBD2	TRBV24-1	TRBJ2-3	CATSDTGTSGNRYTQYF	TGTGCCACCAGTGACACCGGGACTAGCGGCAATCGGTATACGCAGTATTTT
.	TRBD2	TRBV7-9	TRBJ2-3	CATGSGRASGGSTDTQYF	TGTGCCACCGGAAGCGGGAGGGCCTCGGGAGGTAGCACAGATACGCAGTATTTT
.	TRBD1	TRBV5-1	TRBJ2-5	CASLRRGQAGETQYF	TGCGCCAGCCTCAGGCGAGGACAGGCTGGAGAGACCCAGTACTTC
few	.	TRBV20-1	TRBJ2-7	CSANKMSSYEQYF	TGCAGTGCTAATAAGATGAGCTCCTACGAGCAGTACTTC
.	TRBD1	TRBV5-5	TRBJ2-5	CASTTGEETQYF	TGTGCCAGCACAACAGGGGAAGAGACCCAGTACTTC
.	.	TRBV30	TRBJ2-2	CAWSQGTPRSGELFF	TGTGCCTGGTCGCAGGGGACCCCACGGTCCGGGGAGCTGTTTTTT
few	TRBD1	TRBV28	TRBJ2-7	CASSPTGQGAHEQYF	TGTGCCAGCAGCCCCACCGGACAGGGAGCCCACGAGCAGTACTTC
few	.	TRBV7-9	TRBJ2-5	CASRSTRGGQETQYF	TGTGCCAGCAGATCCACGCGTGGCGGACAAGAGACCCAGTACTTC
few	.	TRBV20-1	TRBJ1-2	CSAPRSGLPYGYTF	TGCAGTGCTCCCCGTTCCGGCCTCCCCTATGGCTACACCTTC
.	TRBD1	TRBV4-1	TRBJ2-2	CASRKGQENTGELFF	TGCGCCAGCAGAAAGGGACAGGAGAACACCGGGGAGCTGTTTTTT
many	.	TRBV7-2	TRBJ2-1	CASSLVASRNNEQFF	TGTGCCAGCAGCTTAGTCGCTAGCAGGAACAATGAGCAGTTCTTC
.	.	TRBV7-9	TRBJ1-6	CASSSHTGLPLHF	TGTGCCAGCAGCTCGCATACCGGGCTCCCCCTCCACTTT
few	.	TRBV2	TRBJ2-3	CASSMDGDTQYF	TGTGCCAGCAGTATGGACGGAGATACGCAGTATTTT
few	TRBD1	TRBV7-6	TRBJ1-2	CASSSWTGGGYGYTF	TGTGCCAGCAGCTCATGGACAGGGGGCGGCTATGGCTACACCTTC
.	.	TRBV5-6	TRBJ2-5	CASSSRGGARRETQYF	TGTGCCAGCAGCTCCCGAGGGGGAGCGCGTCGGGAGACCCAGTACTTC
few	.	TRBV6-6	TRBJ1-1	CASSYSLGGRQNTEAFF	TGTGCCAGCAGTTACTCCCTAGGTGGACGTCAGAACACTGAAGCTTTCTTT
.	.	TRBV28	TRBJ2-1	CASTIPGPEANEQFF	TGTGCCAGCACCATACCGGGACCGGAAGCAAATGAGCAGTTCTTC
.	.	TRBV11-2	TRBJ1-1	CASSLMDDTEAFF	TGTGCCAGCAGCTTAATGGATGACACTGAAGCTTTCTTT
many	.	TRBV10-3	TRBJ2-5	CAISEDSRGGPLYF	TGTGCCATCAGTGAGGATTCTAGAGGGGGGCCCTTGTACTTC
.	.	TRBV7-9	TRBJ2-1	CASSLARYNEQFF	TGTGCCAGCAGCTTAGCGCGATACAATGAGCAGTTCTTC
.	.	TRBV2	TRBJ2-2	CASSWGPARRPGELFF	TGTGCCAGCAGTTGGGGCCCTGCACGGCGACCCGGGGAGCTGTTTTTT
few	.	TRBV29-1	TRBJ1-5	CSVEVGGSSQPQHF	TGCAGCGTTGAAGTCGGGGGCAGTAGTCAGCCCCAGCATTTT
.	TRBD1	TRBV5-1	TRBJ1-2	CASRRDSPYGYTF	TGCGCCAGCAGACGGGACAGCCCCTATGGCTACACCTTC
.	TRBD1	TRBV20-1	TRBJ1-2	CSAREPLVQGARNGYTF	TGCAGTGCTAGAGAGCCCCTGGTACAGGGGGCGCGAAATGGCTACACCTTC
few	TRBD2	TRBV12-3/TRBV12-4	TRBJ2-2	CASSLGGFFTGELFF	TGTGCCAGCAGTTTGGGGGGGTTTTTCACCGGGGAGCTGTTTTTT
.	.	TRBV2	TRBJ2-1	CASSLTNSYNEQFF	TGTGCCAGCAGCCTGACTAACTCCTACAATGAGCAGTTCTTC
.	.	TRBV7-2	TRBJ2-7	CASSLDSGPGYRYF	TGTGCCAGCAGCTTAGATAGCGGACCAGGATATCGGTACTTC
few	.	TRBV19	TRBJ1-2	CASSPNGGWDGYTF	TGTGCCAGTAGCCCAAACGGGGGCTGGGATGGCTACACCTTC
few	.	TRBV3-1	TRBJ1-2	CASSQGGRGYTF	TGTGCCAGCAGCCAGGGGGGACGCGGCTACACCTTC
.	TRBD1	TRBV7-6	TRBJ1-1	CASSRMTGQILTEAFF	TGTGCCAGCAGTCGGATGACGGGACAGATTCTAACTGAAGCTTTCTTT
.	.	TRBV6-1	TRBJ1-2	CASSERTLYGYTF	TGTGCCAGCAGTGAGAGGACCCTCTATGGCTACACCTTC